The present TCR beta chain was sequenced within a study of PD-L1 blockade in urothelial cancer. Background on the study: Among blood samples, the median T cell count was around 140,000.

Assay used: immunoSEQ multiplex PCR; TCRdb lists only in-frame clones, some missing. This sample yields approximately 38,000 clones, of which around 82% are seen a single time; roughly a sixth belongs to the top ten. CDR3 length: 16 residues. Germline V gives CDR1 SGHAT, CDR2 FQDESV (reference sequence). V trimming: 3 bases; J trimming: 4 bases; junction bases outside the gene matches: 3. This receptor was identified in a man between 60 and 70 years old with urothelial cancer. The chain is built from TRBV11-1 and TRBJ2-2; 12 nucleotides align to TRBD1. This specimen was PBMCs, taken around atezolizumab (anti-PD-L1) treatment. In nucleotides, the CDR3 is TGTGCCAGCAGCTTGGGACAGGGGGCGCTCACCGGGGAGCTGTTTTTT. This encodes CASSLGQGALTGELFF.